This T cell receptor (beta chain) emerged from a study of cytomegalovirus exposure and HLA in healthy donors. General study points: Versus the roughly 700-donor mean, an Asian-associated ancestry cluster reportedly showed fewer N-insertions in a later analysis. For presence/absence analyses, sequencing depth was assumed to be roughly uniform across donors. Many donors carried some public TCRs, although rarity characterized most TCR sequences.

Points on this clone: What it binds is not known.

The primer mix had 60 Vbeta and 13 Jbeta primers. In the original processing: Approximately 12 million of 65 million to 95 million unique TCR beta chains were shared, per a later count. Generated by immunoSEQ multiplex PCR, the TCRdb table keeps only in-frame clones and is missing some. The DNA was the basis for D and trimming; V, J and clone size are from that table. The sample contains roughly 95,000 clones, approximately 80% of which appear only once. In germline, CDR1 is SGDLS, CDR2 YYNGEE. V lost 0 bases to trimming and J lost 6 bases; unmatched junction nucleotides: 11. The CDR3 is 16 amino acids.

What was sequenced was PBMCs. The chain carries TRBV9 and TRBJ1-1; 7 bases align to TRBD1. The sequence was obtained from a man aged 25-40 years in good health and CMV-seropositive. CDR3 region: CASSVGGGLVKAEAFF. CDR3 bases: TGTGCCAGCAGCGTAGGAGGGGGCTTGGTGAAAGCTGAAGCTTTCTTT. The entire variable domain, with the rest obtained from reference TRBV9 and TRBJ1-1, is as follows: DSGVTQTPKHLITATGQRVTLRCSPRSGDLSVYWYQQSLDQGLQFLIQYYNGEERAKGNILERFSAQQFPDLHSELNLSSLELGDSALYFCASSVGGGLVKAEAFFGQGTRLTVV.